Below are 27 T cell receptor beta chains sequenced from a single sample in a study of control samples from healthy donors and cancer patients (dated by TCRdb to between 2020 and 2021). Libraries were built with the immunoSEQ multiplex PCR assay. Imported from immuneACCESS, the table was reduced by TCRdb to in-frame sequences with V and J called. These copies leave out some clones; in studies compared against another copy, an unresolved V gene accounts for under half, and the cause of the remainder is not known. Within this sample are approximately 150,000 clones, with 90% to 95% of them counted one time only. The ten largest clones capture about 0.64% of the sample. Sequenced: blood. Receptors originate from a woman aged 25 to 39 in good health.

This chain uses TRBV9 with TRBJ2-3; D unresolved. The CDR3 loop spans 13 amino acids. The V gene's germline CDR1 is SGDLS and CDR2 YYNGEE. V lost 0 bases to trimming and J lost 5 bases, with 7 bases between them. In nucleotides, the CDR3 is TGTGCCAGCAGCGTAGCTCATGGAGATACGCAGTATTTT. As protein: CASSVAHGDTQYF.

The V gene is TRBV3-1 (or the pseudogene TRBV3-2), the J gene TRBJ2-7, with a possible D match to TRBD1 (6 bases). Germline lookup yields CDR1 LGHDT and CDR2 YNNKEL (reference sequence). V was cut by 4 bases and J by 7 bases, with 20 bases left in between. This CDR3 contains 15 residues. This chain's CDR3 is CASSPRDTLPGEQYF. The CDR3 coding sequence is TGTGCCAGCAGCCCCCGGGACACCCTCCCGGGGGAGCAGTACTTC.

V and J are TRBV24-1 and TRBJ2-1, with 10 bases matching TRBD2. V lost 6 bases and J lost 7; bases outside the gene matches: 14. Per the germline V gene, CDR1 is KGHDR and CDR2 is SFDVKD. The CDR3 length is 17 residues. In DNA form, the CDR3 reads TGTGCCACCAGTCCGACTAGCGGGTTATCGCTGAAGAATGAGCAGTTCTTC. This translates into CATSPTSGLSLKNEQFF.

This chain uses TRBV6-2 or TRBV6-3 with TRBJ1-1, with D maybe TRBD1 (5 bases). CDR1 is MNHEY and CDR2 is SVGEGT in the germline V gene. The CDR3 has 15 residues. The V gene lost 2 bases and the J gene lost 3 bases, with 13 bases spanning the gap. CDR3: CASSYTTWGDTEAFF. In nucleotides, the CDR3 is TGTGCCAGCAGTTACACAACCTGGGGGGACACTGAAGCTTTCTTT.

The rearrangement uses TRBV6-2 or TRBV6-3 and TRBJ1-1; D gene ambiguous. Germline V CDR1 and CDR2: MNHEY, SVGEGT. The CDR3 extends over 11 amino acids. The V and J ends lost 6 bases and 10 bases respectively, with 12 bases between them. CDR3 sequence reads: CASSPGLRAFF. The CDR3 DNA sequence: TGTGCCAGCAGCCCCGGATTACGAGCTTTCTTT.

V is TRBV4-1 and J is TRBJ2-1; tentatively, D is TRBD2 (6 bases). The V and J ends lost 1 base and 8 bases respectively, with 21 bases between them. The CDR3 sequence is 17 residues long. Per the germline V gene, CDR1 is MGHRA and CDR2 is YSYEKL. The CDR3 nucleotides read TGCGCCAGCAGCCAAGGATGGGGCAAGGAGGGAGCAGATGAGCAGTTCTTC. Its protein is CASSQGWGKEGADEQFF.

This chain connects TRBV7-2 to TRBJ2-5, with TRBD2 matching 10 bases. The CDR3 has 15 residues. With 2 bases clipped from V and 5 bases from J, the junction kept 5 bases outside the gene matches. Germline values: CDR1 SGHTA, CDR2 FQGNSA. The CDR3 DNA reads as TGTGCCAGCAGCTTATTAAGCGGGAGGGTGGAGACCCAGTACTTC. Residues: CASSLLSGRVETQYF.

The V gene is TRBV6-2 or TRBV6-3, the J gene TRBJ1-5, with D perhaps TRBD1 (5 bases). Trimming cost V 4 bases and J 2 bases, with 12 bases left between them. Germline CDR1 and CDR2: MNHEY and SVGEGT. The CDR3 is 15 amino acids. CDR3 residues: CASSSGGAGNQPQHF. The DNA for the CDR3 is TGTGCCAGCAGTTCCGGCGGGGCAGGCAATCAGCCCCAGCATTTT.

V gene TRBV6-5 combines with J gene TRBJ2-1; 7 bases line up with TRBD2. With V trimmed by 7 bases and J by 0 bases, 3 bases remained unmatched. CDR3 length equals 14 residues. Per germline, CDR1 MNHEY and CDR2 SVGAGI. For the CDR3, the DNA is TGTGCCAGCACCAGGGAGGGCTCCTACAATGAGCAGTTCTTC. Translating gives CASTREGSYNEQFF.

The chain recombines TRBV24-1 with TRBJ2-1; no clear D gene. The germline V gene has CDR1 KGHDR and CDR2 SFDVKD. The CDR3 consists of 15 residues. The V end was cut by 4 bases, the J end by 5 bases, with 14 bases between. The CDR3 is CATSEGRTANNEQFF. Here the CDR3 DNA reads TGTGCCACCAGTGAAGGACGGACGGCCAACAATGAGCAGTTCTTC.

This chain links TRBV20-1 with TRBJ1-4; D is possibly TRBD1 (6 bases). The CDR3 consists of 14 residues. Looked up from germline, CDR1 is DFQATT and CDR2 is SNEGSKA (reference sequence). The V gene lost 3 bases and the J gene lost 6 bases, with 14 bases spanning the gap. CDR3 region: CSASEAKGDEKLFF. The CDR3, as DNA: TGCAGTGCTAGTGAGGCTAAGGGGGATGAAAAACTGTTTTTT.

The V and J genes are TRBV9 and TRBJ2-5; D is uncertain. CDR3 length: 13 amino acids. V dropped 0 bases and J dropped 5 bases, with 8 bases sitting between them. CDR1 and CDR2 from the germline V gene are SGDLS and YYNGEE. As DNA, the CDR3 is TGTGCCAGCAGCGTAGCTATGGGGGAGACCCAGTACTTC. Translating it yields CASSVAMGETQYF.

This rearrangement joins TRBV5-8 to TRBJ2-1, with TRBD1 matching 7 bases. V shed 3 bases and J 0 bases; nucleotides not matched to a gene: 3. The CDR3 loop spans 15 amino acids. Germline V gene data show CDR1 as SGHTS and CDR2 as YDEGEE. This CDR3 reads CASSWDSPSYNEQFF. The CDR3 nucleotides read TGTGCCAGCAGCTGGGACAGCCCCTCCTACAATGAGCAGTTCTTC.

The chain links TRBV4-2 to TRBJ2-3; D not certain. Deletions cut 1 base from V and 6 bases from J, with 5 bases between. The germline gives CDR1 LGHNA, CDR2 YNFKEQ. This CDR3 has 12 residues. DNA of the CDR3: TGTGCCAGCAGCCAAGTGAGTGATACGCAGTATTTT. This translates into CASSQVSDTQYF.

This chain uses TRBV5-1 with TRBJ1-6, with 8 bases aligning to TRBD1. V was pared by 7 bases and J by 5 bases, with 5 bases of the junction left unmatched. Germline CDR1 and CDR2: SGHRS and YFSETQ. The CDR3 extends over 14 amino acids. The CDR3: CASGGTGDNSPLHF. CDR3 nucleotide sequence: TGCGCCAGCGGGGGGACAGGAGATAATTCACCCCTCCACTTT.

This clone was picked up one time. This chain links TRBV27 with TRBJ2-7; TRBD1 aligns across 10 bases. Germline values: CDR1 MNHEY, CDR2 SMNVEV (reference sequence). With 5 bases clipped from V and 1 base from J, the junction kept 11 bases outside the gene matches. The CDR3 runs to 17 residues. CDR3 DNA sequence: TGTGCCAGCAGTAAAGTTACCCGGGACAGGGGTTCCTACGAGCAGTACTTC. Its protein product is CASSKVTRDRGSYEQYF.

J is TRBJ2-7 and V is TRBV7-6; 10 bases map to TRBD2. CDR1 and CDR2 from the germline V gene are SGHVS and FNYEAQ. With 0 bases clipped from V and 1 base from J, the junction kept 6 bases outside the gene matches. The CDR3 contains 17 residues. This chain's CDR3 is CASSLAPSGGGSYEQYF. CDR3 bases: TGTGCCAGCAGCTTAGCTCCTAGCGGGGGTGGGTCCTACGAGCAGTACTTC.

CDR3 bases: TGTGCCAGCAGCACCGAACAGGGGGCAGAGGATTCACCCCTCCACTTT. It yields the protein CASSTEQGAEDSPLHF. The V call is TRBV28, the J call TRBJ1-6, with 9 nucleotides matching TRBD1. Germline CDR1 and CDR2: MDHEN and SYDVKM. This CDR3 region has 16 residues. J was trimmed by 8 bases and V by 6 bases; bases with no gene match: 11.

This clone was seen only once. The CDR3: CASRTSGPNTGELFF. The CDR3 nucleotides are TGCGCCAGCAGAACTAGCGGGCCGAACACCGGGGAGCTGTTTTTT. The chain combines TRBV10-2 with TRBJ2-2, with 9 bases lining up with TRBD2. Germline V CDR1 and CDR2: WSHSY, SAAADI. V shed 6 bases and J 0 bases; nucleotides not matched to a gene: 2. There are 15 residues in the CDR3.

This chain connects TRBV4-1 to TRBJ1-4; 8 nucleotides line up with TRBD1. Per germline, CDR1 MGHRA and CDR2 YSYEKL. Trimming cost V 4 bases and J 6 bases; bases outside gene matches: 13. The CDR3 spans 17 residues. This CDR3 reads CASSPRPRQGLDEKLFF. The CDR3 nucleotides read TGCGCCAGCAGCCCTAGGCCTCGACAGGGGCTCGATGAAAAACTGTTTTTT.

CDR3 coding DNA: TGTGCCAGCAGTGATAAGTATAGCAATCAGCCCCAGCATTTT. Its translation is CASSDKYSNQPQHF. The rearrangement uses TRBV2 and TRBJ1-5; no clear D. This CDR3 comprises 14 residues. V was shortened by 3 bases and J by 0 bases, with 6 bases between the two germline ends. Germline CDR1 reads SNHLY; CDR2 reads FYNNEI.

The V gene is TRBV7-8, the J gene TRBJ1-1; D call uncertain. In germline, CDR1 is SGHVS, CDR2 FQNEAQ. This CDR3 has 13 residues. V was shortened by 2 bases and J by 4 bases, with 8 bases between the two germline ends. Written as DNA, the CDR3 is TGTGCCAGCAGCTTAAGTGGCGGCACTGAAGCTTTCTTT. Amino acid sequence: CASSLSGGTEAFF.

The chain couples TRBV11-2 to TRBJ2-5; the D is unclear. CDR3 length: 15 residues. Germline V gene lookup returns CDR1 SGHAT and CDR2 FQNNGV. V lost 0 bases, J lost 3 bases, and 11 bases lay in between. In DNA form, the CDR3 reads TGTGCCAGCAGCTTAGAGTTGGGTCAGGAAGAGACCCAGTACTTC. Its protein product is CASSLELGQEETQYF. The full variable domain, rest sourced from reference TRBV11-2 and TRBJ2-5, is EAGVAQSPRYKIIEKRQSVAFWCNPISGHATLYWYQQILGQGPKLLIQFQNNGVVDDSQLPKDRFSAERLKGVDSTLKIQPAKLEDSAVYLCASSLELGQEETQYFGPGTRLLVL.

This clone was detected only once. The chain is built from TRBV13 and TRBJ2-7, with 8 bases fitting TRBD2. This CDR3 is 15 amino acids long. Looked up from germline, CDR1 is PRHDT and CDR2 is FYEKMQ (reference sequence). Trimming at V came to 2 bases and at J to 4 bases, leaving 7 bases not matched to a gene. CDR3 coding DNA: TGTGCCAGCAGCTTACTGGGACTAGGACAGTACGAGCAGTACTTC. Its translation is CASSLLGLGQYEQYF. The full variable domain, in which reference TRBV13 and TRBJ2-7 provide the parts outside the CDR3, is AAGVIQSPRHLIKEKRETATLKCYPIPRHDTVYWYQQGPGQDPQFLISFYEKMQSDKGSIPDRFSAQQFSDYHSELNMSSLELGDSALYFCASSLLGLGQYEQYFGPGTRLTVT.

The rearrangement joins TRBV28 to TRBJ1-6; D perhaps matches TRBD1 (6 bases). Germline CDR1 MDHEN, CDR2 SYDVKM. V was pared by 3 bases and J by 6 bases, with 9 bases between. This CDR3 is built from 14 residues. The CDR3 spells CASSLGRGNSPLHF. In nucleotides, the CDR3 is TGTGCCAGCAGTTTGGGCAGGGGTAATTCACCCCTCCACTTT.

V gene TRBV5-5 combines with J gene TRBJ1-2; no reliable D call. Germline-derived CDR1 and CDR2 are SGHKS and YYEKEE (reference sequence). With 3 bases removed from V and 4 bases from J, the gap between germline ends came to 13 bases. The CDR3 runs to 14 residues. The CDR3 nucleotides read TGTGCCAGCAGCTCGGGAGCTGAGCTCTATGGCTACACCTTC. It translates to CASSSGAELYGYTF.

CDR3 nucleotides: TGCGCCAGCAGCTTGGACCCGGGACTAGCGGGAGCCGGTTCCTACGAGCAGTACTTC. The encoded protein is CASSLDPGLAGAGSYEQYF. This sequence joins TRBV5-1 and TRBJ2-7; 14 bases align to TRBD2. This CDR3 is 19 amino acids long. After removal of 0 bases from V and 1 base from J, the junction contained 9 bases not matched to a gene. Germline V gene sequence: CDR1 SGHRS, CDR2 YFSETQ.